The rows below give T cell receptor beta chains drawn from one sample of a study of OX40 agonist ivuxolimab in advanced cancers. The assay was immunoSEQ multiplex PCR, and TCRdb's table has in-frame clones only and misses some. The sample holds 30,000 to 45,000 clones, less than 90% seen once. The specimen was CD4+ or CD8+ T cells sorted from blood, collected in a trial of the OX40 agonist ivuxolimab. The receptors were sampled from an adult with an advanced solid tumor such as melanoma, head and neck, liver or kidney cancer. CDR3s include the opening cysteine and the closing phenylalanine or tryptophan. The D gene is left open where the match is weak.

>TRBV6-4|.|TRBJ2-6
TGTGCCAGCATAAAGACAGGAGCTTCCTCTGGGGCCAACGTCCTGACTTTC
CASIKTGASSGANVLTF
>TRBV28|.|TRBJ1-2
TGTGCCAGCAGAGATTCAAACTCATTATTCTTCTATGGCTACACCTTC
CASRDSNSLFFYGYTF
>TRBV2|TRBD2|TRBJ2-5
TGTGCCAGCAGTGAACGGGGAGGGGAGACCCAGTACTTC
CASSERGGETQYF
>TRBV5-1|TRBD1|TRBJ2-3
TGCGCCAGCAGCATTGGTGACAGGGCGCCAGATACGCAGTATTTT
CASSIGDRAPDTQYF
>TRBV28|.|TRBJ1-1
TGTGCCAGCACCTGGTGGGGGCGTGGGACTGAAGCTTTCTTT
CASTWWGRGTEAFF
>TRBV28|TRBD1|TRBJ1-3
TGTGCCACCTTGCCAAACAGGGGCTCCGGTGGGAACACCATATATTTT
CATLPNRGSGGNTIYF
>TRBV7-9|.|TRBJ2-3
TGTGCCAGCAGCTTAGAGACTAGCACAGATACGCAGTATTTT
CASSLETSTDTQYF
>TRBV18|TRBD1|TRBJ1-1
TGTGCCAGCTCACCTCGGGACAGGGGCTCGAACACTGAAGCTTTCTTT
CASSPRDRGSNTEAFF
>TRBV27|.|TRBJ1-6
TGTGCCAGCACCCCCCGGGGGCAGGGCCCCTCATATAATTCACCCCTCCACTTT
CASTPRGQGPSYNSPLHF
>TRBV9|.|TRBJ2-3
TGTGCCAGCAGCGTAGTCGCGGGAACTAGCACAGATACGCAGTATTTT
CASSVVAGTSTDTQYF
>TRBV7-9|.|TRBJ1-2
TGTGCCAGCAGCTTAGAGGGCGTCATGGGGGGCTACACCTTC
CASSLEGVMGGYTF
>TRBV4-1|TRBD1|TRBJ1-5
TGCGCCAGCAGCCAAGAGCCGGGACAGGTTAGCAATCAGCCCCAGCATTTT
CASSQEPGQVSNQPQHF
>TRBV18|TRBD1|TRBJ2-7
TGTGCCAGCTCCCACCGAGGGACAGGAACCTACGAGCAGTACTTC
CASSHRGTGTYEQYF
>TRBV5-1|.|TRBJ2-3
TGCGCCAGCAGCTTGGCCTTTCCAGGGGCTTTTGGAGATACGCAGTATTTT
CASSLAFPGAFGDTQYF
>TRBV18|.|TRBJ2-3
TGTGCCAGCTCACCTATTTCGGATACGCAGTATTTT
CASSPISDTQYF
>TRBV2|.|TRBJ1-1
TGTGCCAGCAGGGACAACCGGGACACTGAAGCTTTCTTT
CASRDNRDTEAFF
>TRBV7-2|.|TRBJ1-4
TGTGCCAGCAGCCCCTTCGGCGAAAAACTGTTTTTT
CASSPFGEKLFF
>TRBV5-1|TRBD2|TRBJ2-5
TGCGCCAGCAGCCTACGGGGGGGCCGGGGGCAAGAGACCCAGTACTTC
CASSLRGGRGQETQYF
>TRBV5-1|TRBD2|TRBJ2-7
TGCGCCAGCAGCTCCGTGACTAGCGTGCACGAGCAGTACTTC
CASSSVTSVHEQYF
>TRBV29-1|.|TRBJ2-6
TGCAGCGTCGGGATACAGGGTAATGGGGCCAACGTCCTGACTTTC
CSVGIQGNGANVLTF
>TRBV7-2|.|TRBJ1-1
TGTGCCAGCAGCTTAGGGGCCGGGGGTGAAGCTTTCTTT
CASSLGAGGEAFF
>TRBV7-9|.|TRBJ2-2
TGTGCCAGCAGCTTAAAAAGACCAGCTGGAGGGACCGGGGAGCTGTTTTTT
CASSLKRPAGGTGELFF
>TRBV7-3|TRBD2|TRBJ2-1
TGTGCCAGCAGCTTATCGGGAGGGCCGGTTGAGCAGTTCTTC
CASSLSGGPVEQFF
>TRBV2|.|TRBJ1-6
TGTGCCAGCACACAGGGAAATTCACCCCTCCACTTT
CASTQGNSPLHF